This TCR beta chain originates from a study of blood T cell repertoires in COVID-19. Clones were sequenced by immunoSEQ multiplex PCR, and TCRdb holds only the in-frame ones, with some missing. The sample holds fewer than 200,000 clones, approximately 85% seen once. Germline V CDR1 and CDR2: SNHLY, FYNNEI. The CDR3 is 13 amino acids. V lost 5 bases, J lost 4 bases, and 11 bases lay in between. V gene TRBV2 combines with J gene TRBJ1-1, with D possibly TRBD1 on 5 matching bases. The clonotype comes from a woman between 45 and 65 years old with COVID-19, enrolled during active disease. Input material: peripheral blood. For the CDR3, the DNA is TGTGCCAGCAGTCCTATGGGGGGCACTGAAGCTTTCTTT. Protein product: CASSPMGGTEAFF. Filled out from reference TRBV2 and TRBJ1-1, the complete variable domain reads EPEVTQTPSHQVTQMGQEVILRCVPISNHLYFYWYRQILGQKVEFLVSFYNNEISEKSEIFDDQFSVERPDGSNFTLKIRSTKLEDSAMYFCASSPMGGTEAFFGQGTRLTVV.